The 9 T cell receptor beta chains below all came from one sample that was sequenced in a study of monozygotic twins with inflammatory bowel disease. TCRdb reprocessed the 5' RACE reads and stores each CDR3 protein as one record, lacking DNA. The listing records approximately 340,000 distinct CDR3 sequences. The sequencing input was blood. All receptors derive from a human donor with ulcerative colitis or Crohn's disease, or a healthy co-twin of an affected twin (not recorded which).

CDR3 in amino acids: CASSQTVTDTNQPQHF. The V call is TRBV4-1, the J call TRBJ1-5; TCRdb calls TRBD1, which cannot be checked without DNA. CDR3 length: 16 amino acids. Germline values: CDR1 MGHRA, CDR2 YSYEKL.

CDR3 sequence: CASSLAAGGKINIQYF. The chain joins TRBV7-2 to TRBJ2-4; no DNA is available, so the TRBD1 call from TCRdb remains unchecked. Germline loops: CDR1 SGHTA, CDR2 FQGNSA. The CDR3 is 16 residues long.

The V gene is TRBV7-6, the J gene TRBJ2-1; the D call of TRBD2 rests on TCRdb alone, since no DNA is present to check it. This CDR3 has 15 residues. Per the germline V gene, CDR1 is SGHVS and CDR2 is FNYEAQ. The CDR3 spells CASSLGADARDEQFF.

The chain has TRBV2 and TRBJ1-2. Looked up from germline, CDR1 is SNHLY and CDR2 is FYNNEI. CDR3 length: 12 amino acids. The chain's CDR3 is CASSEGNYGYTF.

This chain connects TRBV4-1 to TRBJ2-3; the TRBD2 assignment by TCRdb is unverifiable without DNA. Germline CDR1 and CDR2: MGHRA and YSYEKL. CDR3 length: 15 residues. CDR3 sequence: CASSPLAGVVDTQYF.

The chain employs TRBV5-1 and TRBJ2-5; with no DNA, the TCRdb D assignment of TRBD2 cannot be verified. The CDR3 contains 20 residues. Germline CDR1 SGHRS, CDR2 YFSETQ. CDR3 residues: CASSLQGLAEGTQTKGTQYF.

This chain joins TRBV10-3 and TRBJ2-1; the D call from TCRdb, TRBD1, cannot be confirmed without DNA. In germline, CDR1 is ENHRY, CDR2 SYGVKD. This CDR3 comprises 13 residues. This CDR3 reads CAIRMTGGNEQFF.

The gene calls are TRBV24-1 and TRBJ1-3. This CDR3 is built from 15 residues. CDR1 and CDR2 from the germline V gene are KGHDR and SFDVKD. The CDR3 protein is CATSDSRGLGNTIYF.

The chain uses TRBV14 and TRBJ1-5; TCRdb reports TRBD1, a call that lacks DNA to check it against. The CDR3 spans 14 residues. Germline CDR1 SGHDN, CDR2 FVKESK. The CDR3 spells CASSLPGFNQPQHF.